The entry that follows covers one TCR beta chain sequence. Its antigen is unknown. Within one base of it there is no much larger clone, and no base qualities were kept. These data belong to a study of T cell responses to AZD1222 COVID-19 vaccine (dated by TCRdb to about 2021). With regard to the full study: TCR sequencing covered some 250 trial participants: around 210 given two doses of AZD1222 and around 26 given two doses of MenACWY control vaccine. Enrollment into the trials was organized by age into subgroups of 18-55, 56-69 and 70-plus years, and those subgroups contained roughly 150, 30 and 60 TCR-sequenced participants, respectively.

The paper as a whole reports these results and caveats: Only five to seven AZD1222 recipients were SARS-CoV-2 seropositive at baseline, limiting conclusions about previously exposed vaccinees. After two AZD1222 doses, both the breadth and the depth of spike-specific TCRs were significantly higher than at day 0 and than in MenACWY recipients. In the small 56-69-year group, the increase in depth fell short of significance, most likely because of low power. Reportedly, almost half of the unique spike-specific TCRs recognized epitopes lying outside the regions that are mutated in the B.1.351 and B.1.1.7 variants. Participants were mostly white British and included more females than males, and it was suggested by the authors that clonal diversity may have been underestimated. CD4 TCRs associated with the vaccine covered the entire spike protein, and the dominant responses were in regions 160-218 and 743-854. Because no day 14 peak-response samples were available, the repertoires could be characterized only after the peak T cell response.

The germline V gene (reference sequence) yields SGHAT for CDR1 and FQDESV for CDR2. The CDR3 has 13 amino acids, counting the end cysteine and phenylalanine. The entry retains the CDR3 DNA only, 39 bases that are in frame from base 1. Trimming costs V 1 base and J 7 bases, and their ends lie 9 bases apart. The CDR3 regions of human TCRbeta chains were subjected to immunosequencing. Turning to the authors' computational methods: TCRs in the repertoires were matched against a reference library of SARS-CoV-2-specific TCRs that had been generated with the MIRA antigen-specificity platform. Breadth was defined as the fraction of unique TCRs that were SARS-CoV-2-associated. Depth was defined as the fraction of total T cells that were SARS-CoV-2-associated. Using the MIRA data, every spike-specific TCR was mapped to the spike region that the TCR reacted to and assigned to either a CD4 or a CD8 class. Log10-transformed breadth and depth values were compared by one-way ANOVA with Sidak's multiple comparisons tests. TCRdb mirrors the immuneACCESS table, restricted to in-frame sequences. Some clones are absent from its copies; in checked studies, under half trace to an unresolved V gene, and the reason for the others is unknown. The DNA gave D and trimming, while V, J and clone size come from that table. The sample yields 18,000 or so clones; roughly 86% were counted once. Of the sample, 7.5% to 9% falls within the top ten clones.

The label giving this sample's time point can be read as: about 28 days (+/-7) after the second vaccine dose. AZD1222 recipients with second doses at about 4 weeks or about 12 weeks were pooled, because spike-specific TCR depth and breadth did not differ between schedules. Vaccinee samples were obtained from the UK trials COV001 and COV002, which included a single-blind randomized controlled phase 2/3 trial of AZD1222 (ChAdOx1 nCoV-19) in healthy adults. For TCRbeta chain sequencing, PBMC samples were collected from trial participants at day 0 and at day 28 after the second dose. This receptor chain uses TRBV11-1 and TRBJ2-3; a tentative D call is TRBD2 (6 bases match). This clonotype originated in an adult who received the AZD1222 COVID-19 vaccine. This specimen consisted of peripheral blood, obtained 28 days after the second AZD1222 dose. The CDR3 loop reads CASSLVGGNTQYF. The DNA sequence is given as TGTGCCAGCAGCTTAGTGGGGGGAAATACGCAGTATTTT.